These T cell receptor beta chains were read from a single sample in a study of cytomegalovirus exposure and HLA in healthy donors. Clones were sequenced by immunoSEQ multiplex PCR, and TCRdb holds only the in-frame ones, with some missing. Here the sample spans around 150,000 clones, about four fifths being singletons. The sequenced sample consisted of PBMCs. The source is a male donor in good health and CMV-seronegative. Both conserved end residues are part of each CDR3. D genes are given only for firm matches. Some rows have no size entry. The others give once, few or many, or a class for an expanded clone.

clone_size: .
d_call: .
v_call: TRBV5-1
j_call: TRBJ1-3
cdr3_aa: CASSRTASGNTIYF
cdr3_nt: TGCGCCAGCAGCCGGACTGCTTCTGGAAACACCATATATTTT

clone_size: once
d_call: TRBD1
v_call: TRBV5-1
j_call: TRBJ2-1
cdr3_aa: CASSLAGGRGPYNEQFF
cdr3_nt: TGCGCCAGCAGCTTGGCCGGGGGCAGGGGGCCGTACAATGAGCAGTTCTTC

clone_size: .
d_call: TRBD2
v_call: TRBV7-2
j_call: TRBJ2-1
cdr3_aa: CASSPISGGANEQFF
cdr3_nt: TGTGCCAGCAGCCCCATTAGCGGGGGGGCCAATGAGCAGTTCTTC

clone_size: once
d_call: TRBD1
v_call: TRBV27
j_call: TRBJ1-1
cdr3_aa: CASSLGPGQGSTEAFF
cdr3_nt: TGTGCCAGCAGTTTAGGACCGGGACAGGGGAGTACTGAAGCTTTCTTT

clone_size: .
d_call: .
v_call: TRBV19
j_call: TRBJ2-7
cdr3_aa: CASSIAYEQYF
cdr3_nt: TGTGCCAGTAGTATCGCCTACGAGCAGTACTTC

clone_size: .
d_call: .
v_call: TRBV27
j_call: TRBJ1-4
cdr3_aa: CASSFVAYNEKLFF
cdr3_nt: TGTGCCAGCAGTTTTGTGGCTTATAATGAAAAACTGTTTTTT

clone_size: .
d_call: TRBD1
v_call: TRBV9
j_call: TRBJ1-2
cdr3_aa: CASSVDLKGQYYGYTF
cdr3_nt: TGTGCCAGCAGCGTAGACCTGAAGGGACAGTACTATGGCTACACCTTC

clone_size: few
d_call: .
v_call: TRBV9
j_call: TRBJ1-1
cdr3_aa: CASSVVWGDTEAFF
cdr3_nt: TGTGCCAGCAGCGTAGTTTGGGGGGACACTGAAGCTTTCTTT

clone_size: few
d_call: TRBD1
v_call: TRBV29-1
j_call: TRBJ1-4
cdr3_aa: CSVGTLGTVNEKLFF
cdr3_nt: TGCAGCGTTGGGACCCTCGGGACAGTTAATGAAAAACTGTTTTTT

clone_size: few
d_call: TRBD2
v_call: TRBV6-6
j_call: TRBJ2-2
cdr3_aa: CASSFFGGGGTGELFF
cdr3_nt: TGTGCCAGCAGTTTCTTCGGGGGGGGAGGCACCGGGGAGCTGTTTTTT

clone_size: .
d_call: TRBD1
v_call: TRBV27
j_call: TRBJ1-5
cdr3_aa: CASSVGTGGNNQPQHF
cdr3_nt: TGTGCCAGCAGTGTAGGGACAGGGGGGAACAATCAGCCCCAGCATTTT

clone_size: few
d_call: .
v_call: TRBV4-3
j_call: TRBJ1-4
cdr3_aa: CASSQGKGELFF
cdr3_nt: TGCGCCAGCAGCCAAGGGAAGGGGGAACTGTTTTTT

clone_size: .
d_call: TRBD1
v_call: TRBV9
j_call: TRBJ2-1
cdr3_aa: CASRGGAHNEQFF
cdr3_nt: TGTGCCAGCAGAGGGGGCGCGCACAATGAGCAGTTCTTC

clone_size: .
d_call: .
v_call: TRBV7-3
j_call: TRBJ2-5
cdr3_aa: CASSLLAMAGSETQYF
cdr3_nt: TGTGCCAGCAGCTTATTGGCCATGGCGGGTTCGGAGACCCAGTACTTC

clone_size: .
d_call: .
v_call: TRBV5-8
j_call: TRBJ1-4
cdr3_aa: CASSHLRGHEKLFF
cdr3_nt: TGTGCCAGCAGCCATCTCAGGGGTCATGAAAAACTGTTTTTT

clone_size: .
d_call: .
v_call: TRBV6-5
j_call: TRBJ2-7
cdr3_aa: CASSSSWRGRSYEQYF
cdr3_nt: TGTGCCAGCAGTTCCTCCTGGCGGGGACGCTCCTACGAGCAGTACTTC

clone_size: .
d_call: .
v_call: TRBV29-1
j_call: TRBJ1-2
cdr3_aa: CSVETSEGQLSGYTF
cdr3_nt: TGCAGCGTTGAAACGTCGGAGGGCCAACTATCTGGCTACACCTTC

clone_size: .
d_call: TRBD1
v_call: TRBV7-2
j_call: TRBJ2-7
cdr3_aa: CASSRPGQGTYEQYF
cdr3_nt: TGTGCCAGCAGCCGACCGGGACAGGGGACCTACGAGCAGTACTTC

clone_size: few
d_call: TRBD1
v_call: TRBV18
j_call: TRBJ1-2
cdr3_aa: CASSLTGTAYYGYTF
cdr3_nt: TGTGCCAGCTCACTTACCGGGACAGCTTACTATGGCTACACCTTC

clone_size: .
d_call: .
v_call: TRBV7-2
j_call: TRBJ1-5
cdr3_aa: CASSPSAGTGNQPQHF
cdr3_nt: TGTGCCAGCAGCCCATCTGCGGGCACGGGCAATCAGCCCCAGCATTTT

clone_size: .
d_call: TRBD1
v_call: TRBV10-2
j_call: TRBJ2-5
cdr3_aa: CASSESGTGGQETQYF
cdr3_nt: TGCGCCAGCAGTGAGTCGGGGACAGGCGGCCAGGAGACCCAGTACTTC

clone_size: once
d_call: .
v_call: TRBV5-6
j_call: TRBJ2-1
cdr3_aa: CASSTPRDKPYNEQFF
cdr3_nt: TGTGCCAGCAGCACCCCCAGGGACAAACCCTACAATGAGCAGTTCTTC

clone_size: .
d_call: .
v_call: TRBV6-5
j_call: TRBJ1-2
cdr3_aa: CASSPLGVGYTF
cdr3_nt: TGTGCCAGCAGCCCCCTAGGCGTTGGCTACACCTTC

clone_size: few
d_call: .
v_call: TRBV7-9
j_call: TRBJ1-1
cdr3_aa: CASSIQQGRSTEAFF
cdr3_nt: TGTGCCAGCAGCATCCAACAGGGAAGGAGCACTGAAGCTTTCTTT

clone_size: .
d_call: .
v_call: TRBV12-2
j_call: TRBJ1-1
cdr3_aa: CASRFFGAEANHSKDTEAFF
cdr3_nt: TGTGCAAGTCGCTTTTTCGGCGCGGAGGCAAACCACTCGAAAGACACTGAAGCTTTCTTT

clone_size: .
d_call: .
v_call: TRBV6-5
j_call: TRBJ1-3
cdr3_aa: CASSYSAGMANTIYF
cdr3_nt: TGTGCCAGCAGTTACTCAGCAGGGATGGCGAACACCATATATTTT

clone_size: .
d_call: TRBD2
v_call: TRBV23-1
j_call: TRBJ2-6
cdr3_aa: CASSQSSGVSSGANVLTF
cdr3_nt: TGCGCCAGCAGTCAATCCAGCGGGGTAAGCTCTGGGGCCAACGTCCTGACTTTC

clone_size: .
d_call: .
v_call: TRBV9
j_call: TRBJ1-2
cdr3_aa: CASSVGHSNYGYTF
cdr3_nt: TGTGCCAGCAGCGTAGGCCACTCAAACTATGGCTACACCTTC

clone_size: .
d_call: TRBD2
v_call: TRBV27
j_call: TRBJ2-7
cdr3_aa: CASSLKRGYNEQYF
cdr3_nt: TGTGCCAGCAGTTTAAAGCGGGGCTATAATGAGCAGTACTTC

clone_size: few
d_call: .
v_call: TRBV7-9
j_call: TRBJ1-1
cdr3_aa: CASSLGEGMNTEAFF
cdr3_nt: TGTGCCAGCAGCTTAGGGGAGGGTATGAACACTGAAGCTTTCTTT

clone_size: .
d_call: .
v_call: TRBV7-9
j_call: TRBJ1-1
cdr3_aa: CSSSLGGRGAFF
cdr3_nt: TGTTCCAGCAGCTTAGGTGGCCGCGGAGCTTTCTTT

clone_size: .
d_call: .
v_call: TRBV7-9
j_call: TRBJ2-2
cdr3_aa: CASSPAGELFF
cdr3_nt: TGTGCCAGCAGCCCGGCCGGGGAGCTGTTTTTT

clone_size: .
d_call: .
v_call: TRBV29-1
j_call: TRBJ2-2
cdr3_aa: CSVTTPQGMTGELFF
cdr3_nt: TGCAGCGTCACAACACCGCAGGGGATGACCGGGGAGCTGTTTTTT

clone_size: .
d_call: .
v_call: TRBV18
j_call: TRBJ2-3
cdr3_aa: CASSPLSDRGTDTQYF
cdr3_nt: TGTGCCAGCTCACCACTAAGCGATCGTGGCACAGATACGCAGTATTTT

clone_size: .
d_call: TRBD2
v_call: TRBV6-5
j_call: TRBJ2-1
cdr3_aa: CASSTPGLAGGREFF
cdr3_nt: TGTGCCAGCAGTACACCGGGACTAGCGGGGGGGAGGGAGTTCTTC

clone_size: .
d_call: .
v_call: TRBV30
j_call: TRBJ1-1
cdr3_aa: CAWRITGSQAFF
cdr3_nt: TGTGCCTGGAGGATCACAGGGAGTCAGGCTTTCTTT

clone_size: .
d_call: .
v_call: TRBV5-1
j_call: TRBJ1-6
cdr3_aa: CASSFTASSYNSPLHF
cdr3_nt: TGCGCCAGCAGCTTTACAGCAAGCTCCTATAATTCACCCCTCCACTTT

clone_size: few
d_call: .
v_call: TRBV18
j_call: TRBJ2-5
cdr3_aa: CASSPQYSQETQYF
cdr3_nt: TGTGCCAGCTCACCACAGTACTCGCAAGAGACCCAGTACTTC

clone_size: .
d_call: .
v_call: TRBV19
j_call: TRBJ1-1
cdr3_aa: CASRWPGGLNTEAFF
cdr3_nt: TGTGCCAGTAGATGGCCTGGCGGCCTGAACACTGAAGCTTTCTTT

clone_size: .
d_call: .
v_call: TRBV4-1
j_call: TRBJ2-6
cdr3_aa: CASSPHTGNGGANVLTF
cdr3_nt: TGCGCCAGCAGCCCGCATACGGGAAACGGAGGGGCCAACGTCCTGACTTTC

clone_size: .
d_call: TRBD1
v_call: TRBV7-2
j_call: TRBJ1-5
cdr3_aa: CASSLVGQSNQPQHF
cdr3_nt: TGTGCCAGCAGCTTAGTGGGACAGTCCAATCAGCCCCAGCATTTT

clone_size: .
d_call: .
v_call: TRBV7-9
j_call: TRBJ1-2
cdr3_aa: CASSFGGSYGYTF
cdr3_nt: TGTGCCAGCAGCTTCGGGGGAAGCTATGGCTACACCTTC

clone_size: .
d_call: .
v_call: TRBV30
j_call: TRBJ1-5
cdr3_aa: CAWSVLRDQPQHF
cdr3_nt: TGTGCCTGGAGTGTACTCCGGGATCAGCCCCAGCATTTT

clone_size: .
d_call: .
v_call: TRBV5-6
j_call: TRBJ1-5
cdr3_aa: CASSWGGNGQPQHF
cdr3_nt: TGTGCCAGCAGCTGGGGGGGGAACGGGCAGCCCCAGCATTTT

clone_size: .
d_call: .
v_call: TRBV5-1
j_call: TRBJ1-3
cdr3_aa: CASSASRRGTEATIYF
cdr3_nt: TGCGCCAGCAGCGCAAGTCGCCGGGGGACTGAAGCCACCATATATTTT

clone_size: .
d_call: .
v_call: TRBV5-8
j_call: TRBJ2-1
cdr3_aa: CASSFYRGASYNEQFF
cdr3_nt: TGTGCCAGCAGCTTCTATCGCGGGGCCTCCTACAATGAGCAGTTCTTC

clone_size: .
d_call: .
v_call: TRBV18
j_call: TRBJ2-7
cdr3_aa: CASSVGQGGDEQYF
cdr3_nt: TGTGCCAGCTCCGTCGGACAGGGAGGGGACGAGCAGTACTTC

clone_size: .
d_call: TRBD1
v_call: TRBV2
j_call: TRBJ2-7
cdr3_aa: CASRDRSGRYEQYF
cdr3_nt: TGTGCCAGCAGGGACAGGTCAGGTCGCTACGAGCAGTACTTC